This T cell receptor (beta chain) was observed in a study of blood T cell repertoires in COVID-19. The CDR3 contains 15 residues. The assay was immunoSEQ multiplex PCR, and TCRdb's table has in-frame clones only and misses some. The table includes around 95,000 clones, 70% to 90% detected once. The sequencing sample was made of peripheral blood. This TCR came from a human donor in a cohort sampled during active COVID-19. This chain uses TRBV21-1 with TRBJ2-1; TRBD2 is taken as the D call from the table, unchecked against the DNA. TRBV21-1 is an annotated pseudogene. CDR3 amino acids: CASSKASVSPNEQFF. CDR3 nucleotide sequence: TGTGCCAGCAGCAAAGCTAGCGTATCCCCCAATGAGCAGTTCTTC.